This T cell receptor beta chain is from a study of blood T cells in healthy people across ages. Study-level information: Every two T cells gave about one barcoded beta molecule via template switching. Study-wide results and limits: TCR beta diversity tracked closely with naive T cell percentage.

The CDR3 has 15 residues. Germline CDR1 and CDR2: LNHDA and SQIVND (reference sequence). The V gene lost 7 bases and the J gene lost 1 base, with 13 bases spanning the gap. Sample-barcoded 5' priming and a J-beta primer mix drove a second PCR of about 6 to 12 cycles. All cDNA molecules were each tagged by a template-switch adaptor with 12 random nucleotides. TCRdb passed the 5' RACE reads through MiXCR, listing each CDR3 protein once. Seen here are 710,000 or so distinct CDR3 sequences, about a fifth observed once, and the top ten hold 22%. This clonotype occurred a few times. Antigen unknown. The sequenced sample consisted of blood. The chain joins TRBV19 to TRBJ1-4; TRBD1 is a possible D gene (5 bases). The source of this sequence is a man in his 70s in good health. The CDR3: CASTPGGETNEKLFF. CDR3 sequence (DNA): TGTGCCAGTACCCCCGGGGGGGAAACTAATGAAAAACTGTTTTTT.